These 17 T cell receptor beta chains originate from one sample sequenced in a study of cytomegalovirus exposure and HLA in healthy donors. The study ran its PCR with 60 Vbeta and 13 Jbeta primers. The protocol was immunoSEQ multiplex PCR, while the TCRdb copy is restricted to in-frame clones and leaves out a portion. The repertoire holds 200,000 to 250,000 clones, with 75% to 85% as singletons. Sequenced input: PBMCs. Receptors were obtained from a woman aged 55-70 years in good health and CMV-seropositive.

For this clone: At one end, the junction sequence differs from germline, possibly due to a read error. The chain couples TRBV7-9 to TRBJ2-5; D unclear. The CDR3 loop spans 13 amino acids. The germline V gene has CDR1 SEHNR and CDR2 FQNEAQ (reference sequence). The CDR3 DNA follows: TGTTCCAGCAGCTTGGTTGTCGGAGAGACCCAGTACTTC. The encoded protein is CSSSLVVGETQYF. The full variable domain, in which reference TRBV7-9 and TRBJ2-5 provide the parts outside the CDR3, is DTGVSQNPRHKITKRGQNVTFRCDPISEHNRLYWYRQTLGQGPEFLTYFQNEAQLEKSRLLSDRFSAERPKGSFSTLEIQRTEQGDSAMYLCSSSLVVGETQYFGPGTRLLVL.

This clone was observed a few times. V and J are TRBV6-4 and TRBJ1-1, with D uncertain. Trimming left V 2 bases short and J 2 bases short, with 9 bases between. Germline CDR1 and CDR2: MRHNA and SNTAGT. This CDR3 has 14 amino acids. The CDR3 nucleotides read TGTGCCAGCAGTGACACCGACAAAAACACTGAAGCTTTCTTT. Translating gives CASSDTDKNTEAFF.

The rearrangement uses TRBV7-9 and TRBJ1-2, with no clear D. The CDR3 contains 13 residues. Trimming shortened V by 0 bases and J by 8 bases, and 10 bases separated the two germline ends. CDR1 SEHNR and CDR2 FQNEAQ come from the germline V gene (reference sequence). The CDR3 region is CASSLAGIDGYTF. DNA for the CDR3: TGTGCCAGCAGCTTAGCCGGGATCGACGGCTACACCTTC. The full variable domain, with the rest looked up from reference TRBV7-9 and TRBJ1-2, is DTGVSQNPRHKITKRGQNVTFRCDPISEHNRLYWYRQTLGQGPEFLTYFQNEAQLEKSRLLSDRFSAERPKGSFSTLEIQRTEQGDSAMYLCASSLAGIDGYTFGSGTRLTVV.

J is TRBJ1-1 and V is TRBV5-1, with D unclear. Germline V gene sequence: CDR1 SGHRS, CDR2 YFSETQ. CDR3 length: 14 amino acids. The V gene lost 4 bases and the J gene lost 1 base, with 11 bases spanning the gap. The CDR3 DNA is TGCGCCAGCAGCCCATTATCCAGGAACACTGAAGCTTTCTTT. Translating gives CASSPLSRNTEAFF.

The V call is TRBV5-1, the J call TRBJ2-5, with 11 positions matching TRBD2. V shed 3 bases and J 1 base; nucleotides not matched to a gene: 2. The germline V gene has CDR1 SGHRS and CDR2 YFSETQ. The CDR3 runs 15 residues. CDR3 residues: CASSSGTSGQETQYF. The CDR3, as DNA: TGCGCCAGCAGCTCCGGGACTAGCGGCCAAGAGACCCAGTACTTC.

The V gene is TRBV28, the J gene TRBJ1-2, with TRBD1 identical over 8 bases. The junction had 5 bases not matched to a gene; V was cut back by 10 bases and J by 1 base. The germline CDR1 and CDR2 sequences are MDHEN and SYDVKM. The CDR3 is 13 amino acids. The CDR3 DNA follows: TGTGCCACACGACAGGGGAATAACTATGGCTACACCTTC. Translation gives CATRQGNNYGYTF.

This clone was observed a single time. V and J are TRBV5-8 and TRBJ2-2; unclear D gene. Germline V gives CDR1 SGHTS, CDR2 YDEGEE. The CDR3 contains 12 residues. V was trimmed by 4 bases and J by 4 bases, leaving 5 bases between them. CDR3 region: CASSPITGELFF. CDR3 DNA sequence: TGTGCCAGCAGCCCCATCACCGGGGAGCTGTTTTTT.

J is TRBJ2-5 and V is TRBV28; the D is unclear. This CDR3 contains 11 residues. Germline V lookup: CDR1 MDHEN, CDR2 SYDVKM. V lost 4 bases and J lost 5, with 5 bases in between. As DNA, the CDR3 is TGTGCCAGCAGTTCCGGGGAGACCCAGTACTTC. The encoded protein is CASSSGETQYF.

This chain joins TRBV5-1 and TRBJ2-1, with 11 bases identical to TRBD2. The germline V gene has CDR1 SGHRS and CDR2 YFSETQ. This CDR3 spans 15 amino acids. Trimming at V came to 4 bases and at J to 8 bases, leaving 8 bases not matched to a gene. CDR3 region: CASSLVLAGEDEQFF. The CDR3 DNA is TGCGCCAGCAGCCTGGTACTAGCGGGAGAGGATGAGCAGTTCTTC.

The rearrangement uses TRBV11-2 and TRBJ1-2, with 7 bases aligning to TRBD1. The germline gives CDR1 SGHAT, CDR2 FQNNGV. Trimming removed 5 bases from V and 3 bases from J; junction bases left unmatched: 6. The CDR3 has 14 residues. CDR3 nucleotide sequence: TGTGCCAGCAGCAGAGACGGGACAGACTATGGCTACACCTTC. It translates to CASSRDGTDYGYTF.

The chain is built from TRBV30 and TRBJ2-7; tentative D call: TRBD1 (6 bases). This CDR3 has 13 amino acids. With 0 bases removed from V and 4 bases from J, the gap between germline ends came to 10 bases. CDR1 GTSNPN and CDR2 SVGIG come from the germline V gene (reference sequence). CDR3 protein: CAWSVQGRYEQYF. DNA for the CDR3: TGTGCCTGGAGTGTACAGGGCCGTTACGAGCAGTACTTC.

V usage is TRBV7-2 and J usage is TRBJ1-5; D is perhaps TRBD1 (6 bases). The CDR3 spans 13 residues. The germline V gene has CDR1 SGHTA and CDR2 FQGNSA. Trimming cost V 7 bases and J 6 bases, with 13 bases left between them. The CDR3 DNA sequence: TGTGCCAGCACCGACCAGGGGTCTCAGCCCCAGCATTTT. Its protein is CASTDQGSQPQHF.

The rearrangement uses TRBV2 and TRBJ2-7; unclear D gene. The CDR3 extends over 12 amino acids. Trimming cost V 4 bases and J 1 base, with 5 bases left between them. From germline, CDR1 is SNHLY and CDR2 FYNNEI. The CDR3 DNA reads as TGTGCCAGCAGTGCGGAGTCCTACGAGCAGTACTTC. The encoded protein is CASSAESYEQYF.

Only one count was recorded for this clone. The genes are TRBV19 and TRBJ2-5; TRBD1 matches at 12 bases. Trimming removed 10 bases from V and 4 bases from J; junction bases left unmatched: 7. Germline assignment: CDR1 LNHDA and CDR2 SQIVND (reference sequence). The CDR3 consists of 14 residues. The CDR3 loop reads CATLGQGAGETQYF. CDR3 sequence (DNA): TGTGCCACCTTGGGACAGGGGGCTGGAGAGACCCAGTACTTC.

The chain combines TRBV9 with TRBJ2-3, with 8 bases lining up with TRBD1. The CDR3 is 16 residues long. CDR1 SGDLS and CDR2 YYNGEE come from the germline V gene. Trimming cost V 2 bases and J 2 bases; bases outside gene matches: 7. The CDR3 DNA sequence: TGTGCCAGCAGCGTCACACAGGGGGTCCCCACAGATACGCAGTATTTT. Encoded protein: CASSVTQGVPTDTQYF.

DNA for the CDR3: TGTGCCAGCAGCGCACGGGGGGGCTCCTACAATGAGCAGTTCTTC. Protein: CASSARGGSYNEQFF. The chain carries TRBV9 and TRBJ2-1; 8 bases match TRBD2. Trimming at V came to 3 bases and at J to 0 bases, leaving 2 bases not matched to a gene. The CDR3 sequence is 15 residues long. Per the germline V gene, CDR1 is SGDLS and CDR2 is YYNGEE. Together with reference TRBV9 and TRBJ2-1, the CDR3 gives the full variable domain: DSGVTQTPKHLITATGQRVTLRCSPRSGDLSVYWYQQSLDQGLQFLIQYYNGEERAKGNILERFSAQQFPDLHSELNLSSLELGDSALYFCASSARGGSYNEQFFGPGTRLTVL.

V is TRBV19 and J is TRBJ1-5; D gene uncertain. This CDR3 contains 12 residues. Trimming removed 5 bases at V and 9 bases at J, with 11 bases between. The germline gives CDR1 LNHDA, CDR2 SQIVND (reference sequence). The CDR3 protein is CASSPEIWPQHF. The CDR3 nucleotides read TGTGCCAGTAGTCCCGAGATCTGGCCCCAGCATTTT.